This TCR beta chain was obtained from a study of T cells in Graves' hyperthyroidism and ophthalmopathy. Uncontrolled infection, other autoimmune disease, pregnancy or lactation excluded patients. Amplified TCR beta CDR3 regions came from RNA transcripts. The HTBI set primed first-round TCR CDR3 RT-PCR. TCRdb re-called the multiplex PCR reads through MiXCR, storing one row per CDR3 protein. This table holds approximately 400,000 distinct CDR3 sequences, around a sixth found once. Trimming stripped 3 bases from V and 2 bases from J, with 14 bases between. The length of the CDR3 is 16 residues. Germline CDR1 and CDR2: MGHRA and YSYEKL.

The chain combines TRBV4-1 with TRBJ1-5; weak D call: TRBD1 (5 bases). The clonotype originates from a woman between 18 and 29 years old with Graves' hyperthyroidism. Sequencing was carried out using blood. The CDR3 region has the DNA TGCGCCAGCAGCCAGAATAGGGGTTTGGGCAATCAGCCCCAGCATTTT. Translated: CASSQNRGLGNQPQHF.